Below are 6 T cell receptor beta chains sequenced from a single sample in a study of beta chain features in type 1 diabetes. These receptors have no known antigen. Study conclusions and caveats: TCRB CDR3 length was moderately but significantly reduced in all four CD4+ subsets of Type 1 diabetes patients.

cDNA synthesis used the whole RNA isolate, giving expressed TCRB sequences. TCRdb's copy holds only in-frame clones and misses some; the assay was immunoSEQ multiplex PCR. The table shows about 240,000 clones, with 11% to 15% occurring only once. The sample comprised naive CD4+ T cells from blood. These receptors were collected from a man in his thirties or forties with type 1 diabetes.

This clone was detected only a few times. This rearrangement joins TRBV7-6 to TRBJ2-5; TRBD2 matches 11 bases. This CDR3 comprises 17 residues. The V and J ends lost 4 bases and 3 bases, in that order; junction bases with no gene match: 10. Germline values: CDR1 SGHVS, CDR2 FNYEAQ. CDR3 DNA: TGTGCCAGCAGCTGGGGGCCGGGACTAGCGGATAAAGAGACCCAGTACTTC. It translates to CASSWGPGLADKETQYF.

The CDR3 nucleotides read TGCAGCGAGAGGGGGGGCCCGGATGAGCAGTTCTTC. It codes for CSERGGPDEQFF. The chain uses TRBV29-1 and TRBJ2-1, with a weak D call TRBD2 (7 bases). The CDR3 has 12 amino acids. Germline V gene lookup returns CDR1 SQVTM and CDR2 ANQGSEA. The germline V and J ends were trimmed by 7 bases and 8 bases, with 15 bases remaining between them.

The V call is TRBV19, the J call TRBJ1-2; tentatively, D is TRBD1 (5 bases). V was shortened by 3 bases and J by 8 bases, with 16 bases between the two germline ends. CDR3 length equals 14 residues. Looked up from germline, CDR1 is LNHDA and CDR2 is SQIVND (reference sequence). The DNA of the CDR3 is TGTGCCAGTAGTATCCCCGGGACCGGGAGAGGCTACACCTTC. Its protein product is CASSIPGTGRGYTF.

The rearrangement joins TRBV15 to TRBJ2-5; 7 bases match TRBD2. Unmatched junction bases numbered 3, after V lost 0 bases and J lost 5 bases. Germline V CDR1 and CDR2: LNHNV, YYDKDF (reference sequence). The CDR3 spans 14 residues. For the CDR3, the DNA is TGTGCCACCAGCAGAGATGGCGGGGGTGAGACCCAGTACTTC. This sequence encodes CATSRDGGGETQYF.

The sample holds a few counts of this clone. The V and J genes are TRBV7-9 and TRBJ1-2; D remains ambiguous. The germline gives CDR1 SEHNR, CDR2 FQNEAQ (reference sequence). The CDR3 is 13 amino acids. V was clipped by 1 base and J by 2 bases, with 5 bases between them. CDR3 region: CASSLEQNYGYTF. The CDR3 nucleotides read TGTGCCAGCAGCTTAGAACAGAACTATGGCTACACCTTC.

The table lists this clone with a few counts. The V gene is TRBV7-9, the J gene TRBJ1-4; 9 positions agree with TRBD1. This CDR3 is 16 amino acids long. Looked up from germline, CDR1 is SEHNR and CDR2 is FQNEAQ (reference sequence). Germline trimming cut 5 bases from V and 5 bases from J; bases unmatched to any gene: 9. CDR3 nucleotides: TGTGCCAGCAGCCCAGCGGACAGGGGCCGGAATGAAAAACTGTTTTTT. It codes for CASSPADRGRNEKLFF. Together with reference TRBV7-9 and TRBJ1-4, the CDR3 gives the full variable domain: DTGVSQNPRHKITKRGQNVTFRCDPISEHNRLYWYRQTLGQGPEFLTYFQNEAQLEKSRLLSDRFSAERPKGSFSTLEIQRTEQGDSAMYLCASSPADRGRNEKLFFGSGTQLSVL.